This TCR beta chain emerged from a study of OX40 agonist ivuxolimab in advanced cancers. Across the whole study: Partial responses were observed in three patients, of whom one had hepatocellular carcinoma and two had cutaneous melanoma.

Libraries were prepared by immunoSEQ multiplex PCR; TCRdb keeps only in-frame clonotypes and omits some of them. Of roughly 70,000 clones detected, about 91% appear once; the ten largest clones hold about 2.7%. With respect to this clone: What it binds is not known.

General study results and limits: CD4+ and CD8+ blood T cells expanded clonally by week 6 at 0.1 to 3.0 mg/kg. Determination of antigen specificity was not performed for the expanded peripheral T cells. CD4+ T cells averaged fewer expanded clones than CD8+ T cells.

The starting material was CD4+ or CD8+ T cells sorted from blood, obtained in a trial of the OX40 agonist ivuxolimab. The source is an adult with an advanced solid tumor such as melanoma, head and neck, liver or kidney cancer.

CDR3 DNA sequence: TGTGCCAGCACCCAAACCGGGACTACCAAAGAGACCCAGTACTTC. Amino acid sequence: CASTQTGTTKETQYF. V gene TRBV6-6 combines with J gene TRBJ2-5, with 7 bases lining up with TRBD2. Unmatched junction bases numbered 11, after V lost 7 bases and J lost 3 bases. Germline CDR1 and CDR2: MNHNY and SVGAGI (reference sequence). The CDR3 runs to 15 residues.